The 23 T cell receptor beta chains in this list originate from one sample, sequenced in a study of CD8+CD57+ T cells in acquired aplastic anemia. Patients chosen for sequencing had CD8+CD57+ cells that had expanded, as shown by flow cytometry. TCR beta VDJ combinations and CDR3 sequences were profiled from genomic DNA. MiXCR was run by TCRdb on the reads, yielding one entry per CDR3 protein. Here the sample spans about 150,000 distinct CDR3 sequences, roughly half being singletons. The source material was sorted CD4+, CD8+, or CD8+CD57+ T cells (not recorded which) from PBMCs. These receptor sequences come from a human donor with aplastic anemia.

For the CDR3, the DNA is TGCAGCGCGTTTGGAGGGGGAGAGACCCAGTACTTC. Encoded protein: CSAFGGGETQYF. This chain joins TRBV29-1 and TRBJ2-5; the D call may be TRBD1 or TRBD2 (6 bases each). The germline V gene has CDR1 SQVTM and CDR2 ANQGSEA. The CDR3 has 12 amino acids. Trimming pared 7 bases from V and 4 bases from J, leaving 13 bases between.

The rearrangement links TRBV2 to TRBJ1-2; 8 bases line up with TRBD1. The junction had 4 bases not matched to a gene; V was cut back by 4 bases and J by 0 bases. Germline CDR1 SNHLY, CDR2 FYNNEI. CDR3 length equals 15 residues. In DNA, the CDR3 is TGTGCCAGCAGTGGTGACAGGGGATCTAACTATGGCTACACCTTC. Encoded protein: CASSGDRGSNYGYTF.

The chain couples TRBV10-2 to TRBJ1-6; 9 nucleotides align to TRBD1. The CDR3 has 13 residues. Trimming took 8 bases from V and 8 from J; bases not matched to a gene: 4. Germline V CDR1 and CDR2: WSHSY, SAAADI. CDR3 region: CASGGQGHSPLHF. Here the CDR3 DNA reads TGCGCCAGCGGGGGACAGGGTCATTCACCCCTCCACTTT.

CDR3 region: CASMEAGNSPLHF. As DNA, the CDR3 is TGTGCCAGCATGGAGGCCGGGAATTCACCCCTCCACTTT. The chain employs TRBV7-9 and TRBJ1-6; D call uncertain. Trimming shortened V by 7 bases and J by 7 bases, and 11 bases separated the two germline ends. Germline loops: CDR1 SEHNR, CDR2 FQNEAQ (reference sequence). The CDR3 is made up of 13 amino acids.

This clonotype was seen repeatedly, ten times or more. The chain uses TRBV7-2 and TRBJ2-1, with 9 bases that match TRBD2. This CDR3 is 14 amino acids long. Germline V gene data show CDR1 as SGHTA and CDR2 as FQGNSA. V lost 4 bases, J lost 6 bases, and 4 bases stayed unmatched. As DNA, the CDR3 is TGTGCCAGCAGCTATAGCGGGAGACTCAATGAGCAGTTCTTC. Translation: CASSYSGRLNEQFF.

CDR3 DNA sequence: TGCAGCGTTGCACTAGCGGGGCAAGAGACCCAGTACTTC. Translation gives CSVALAGQETQYF. This chain connects TRBV29-1 to TRBJ2-5; 10 bases are shared with TRBD2. Germline trimming cut 4 bases from V and 2 bases from J; bases unmatched to any gene: 1. Germline-derived CDR1 and CDR2 are SQVTM and ANQGSEA. This CDR3 has 13 residues. The variable domain in full, with the rest retrieved from reference TRBV29-1 and TRBJ2-5, is SAVISQKPSRDICQRGTSLTIQCQVDSQVTMMFWYRQQPGQSLTLIATANQGSEATYESGFVIDKFPISRPNLTFSTLTVSNMSPEDSSIYLCSVALAGQETQYFGPGTRLLVL.

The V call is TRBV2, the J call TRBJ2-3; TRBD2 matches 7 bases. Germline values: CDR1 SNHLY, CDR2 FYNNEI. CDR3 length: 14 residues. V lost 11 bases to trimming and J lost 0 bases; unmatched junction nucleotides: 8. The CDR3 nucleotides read TGTGCCGTCTTGGGGGGGGGAAGCACAGATACGCAGTATTTT. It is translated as CAVLGGGSTDTQYF.

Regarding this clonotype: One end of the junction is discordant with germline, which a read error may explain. The CDR3 bases are TGTGCCGCCAGCAGATGGGACAACAATCAGTCCCAGCATTTT. Its protein is CAASRWDNNQSQHF. The J gene is TRBJ1-5, the V gene TRBV15; possible D gene TRBD1, 6 bases. CDR1 and CDR2 from the germline V gene are LNHNV and YYDKDF (reference sequence). CDR3 length equals 14 residues.

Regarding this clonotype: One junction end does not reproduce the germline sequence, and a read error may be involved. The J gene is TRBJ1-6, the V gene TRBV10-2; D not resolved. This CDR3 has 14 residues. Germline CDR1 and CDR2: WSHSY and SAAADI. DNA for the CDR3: TGCGCCAGCAGTTCGGACGGGTATAATTCACTCCTCCACTTT. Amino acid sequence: CASSSDGYNSLLHF.

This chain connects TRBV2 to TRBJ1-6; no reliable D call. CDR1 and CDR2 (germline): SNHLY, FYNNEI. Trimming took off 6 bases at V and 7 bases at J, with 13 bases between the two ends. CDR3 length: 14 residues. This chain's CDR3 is CASRPWAPNSPLHF. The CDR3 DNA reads TGTGCCAGCAGGCCTTGGGCCCCGAATTCACCCCTCCACTTT. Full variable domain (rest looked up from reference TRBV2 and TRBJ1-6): EPEVTQTPSHQVTQMGQEVILRCVPISNHLYFYWYRQILGQKVEFLVSFYNNEISEKSEIFDDQFSVERPDGSNFTLKIRSTKLEDSAMYFCASRPWAPNSPLHFGNGTRLTVT.

The CDR3: CASSSPADTQYF. The CDR3 bases are TGTGCCAGCAGCTCCCCGGCAGATACGCAGTATTTT. The chain uses TRBV7-9 and TRBJ2-3; D not resolved. Looked up from germline, CDR1 is SEHNR and CDR2 is FQNEAQ (reference sequence). The CDR3 is 12 amino acids. Trimming stripped 4 bases from V and 4 bases from J, with 6 bases between.

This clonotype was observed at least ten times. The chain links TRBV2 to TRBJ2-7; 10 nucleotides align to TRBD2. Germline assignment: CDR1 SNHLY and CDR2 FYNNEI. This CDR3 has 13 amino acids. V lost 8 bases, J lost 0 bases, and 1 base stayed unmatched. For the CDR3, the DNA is TGTGCCAGCGGACTAGCGGCCTCCTACGAGCAGTACGTC. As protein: CASGLAASYEQYV.

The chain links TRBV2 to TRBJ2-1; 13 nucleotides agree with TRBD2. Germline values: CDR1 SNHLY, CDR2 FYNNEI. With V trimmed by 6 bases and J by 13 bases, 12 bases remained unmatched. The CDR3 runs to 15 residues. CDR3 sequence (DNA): TGTGCCAGCAGCCGACAAGGACTAGCGGGAGTATCTCAGTTCTTC. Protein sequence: CASSRQGLAGVSQFF.

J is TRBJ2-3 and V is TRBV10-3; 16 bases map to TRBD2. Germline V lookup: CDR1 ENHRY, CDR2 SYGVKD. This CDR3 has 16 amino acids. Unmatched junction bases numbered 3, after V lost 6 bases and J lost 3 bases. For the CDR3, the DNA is TGTGCCATCAGCGGGACTAGCGGGAGGGGGACAGATACGCAGTATTTT. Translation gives CAISGTSGRGTDTQYF.

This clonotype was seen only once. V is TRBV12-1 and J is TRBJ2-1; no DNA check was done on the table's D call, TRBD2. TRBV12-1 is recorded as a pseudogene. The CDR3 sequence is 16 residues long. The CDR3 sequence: CASSLASSETYNEQFF. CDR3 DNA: TGTGCCAGCAGCCTCGCCTCTAGCGAGACCTACAATGAGCAGTTCTTC.

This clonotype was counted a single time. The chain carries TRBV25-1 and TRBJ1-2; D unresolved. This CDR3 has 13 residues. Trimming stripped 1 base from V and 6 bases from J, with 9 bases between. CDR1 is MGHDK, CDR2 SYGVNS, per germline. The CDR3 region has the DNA TGTGCCAGCAGTGAATTTAAAGCGGATGGCTACACCTTC. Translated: CASSEFKADGYTF.

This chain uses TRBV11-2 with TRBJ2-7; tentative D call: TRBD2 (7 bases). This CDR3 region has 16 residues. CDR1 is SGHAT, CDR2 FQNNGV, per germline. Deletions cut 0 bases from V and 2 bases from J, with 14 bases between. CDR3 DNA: TGTGCCAGCAGCTTAGAAAAAGGGGGAGGGACCTACGAGCAGTACTTC. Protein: CASSLEKGGGTYEQYF.

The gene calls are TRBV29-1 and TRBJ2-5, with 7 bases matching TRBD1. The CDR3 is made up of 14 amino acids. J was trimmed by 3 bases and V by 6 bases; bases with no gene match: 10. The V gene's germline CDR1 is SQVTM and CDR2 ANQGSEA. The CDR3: CSVPPGGGKETQYF. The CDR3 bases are TGCAGCGTACCACCAGGGGGTGGGAAAGAGACCCAGTACTTC.

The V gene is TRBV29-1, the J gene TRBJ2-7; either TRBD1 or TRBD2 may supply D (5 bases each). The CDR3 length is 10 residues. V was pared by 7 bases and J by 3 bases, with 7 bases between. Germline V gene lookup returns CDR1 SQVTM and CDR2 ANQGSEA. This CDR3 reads CSGGNYEQYV. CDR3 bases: TGCAGCGGGGGGAACTACGAGCAGTACGTC.

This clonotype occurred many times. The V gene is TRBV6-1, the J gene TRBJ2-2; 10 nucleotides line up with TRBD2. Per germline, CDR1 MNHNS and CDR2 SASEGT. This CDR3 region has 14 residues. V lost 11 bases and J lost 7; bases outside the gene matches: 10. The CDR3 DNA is TGTGCCTGCCATGGGGGACTAGCGATCGGGGAGCTGTTTTTT. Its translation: CACHGGLAIGELFF.

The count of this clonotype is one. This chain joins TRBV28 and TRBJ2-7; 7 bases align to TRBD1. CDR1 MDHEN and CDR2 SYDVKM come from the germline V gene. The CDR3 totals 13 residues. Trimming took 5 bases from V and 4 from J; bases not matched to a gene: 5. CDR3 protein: CASSTDRAYEQYF. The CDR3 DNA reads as TGTGCCAGCAGTACCGACAGGGCGTACGAGCAGTACTTC.

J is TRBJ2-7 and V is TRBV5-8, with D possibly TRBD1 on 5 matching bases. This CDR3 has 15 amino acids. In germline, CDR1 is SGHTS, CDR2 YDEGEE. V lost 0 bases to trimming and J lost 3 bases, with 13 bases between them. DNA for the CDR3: TGTGCCAGCAGCTTGGGGGGCTGGGGCGGCTACGAGCAGTACGTC. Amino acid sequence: CASSLGGWGGYEQYV.

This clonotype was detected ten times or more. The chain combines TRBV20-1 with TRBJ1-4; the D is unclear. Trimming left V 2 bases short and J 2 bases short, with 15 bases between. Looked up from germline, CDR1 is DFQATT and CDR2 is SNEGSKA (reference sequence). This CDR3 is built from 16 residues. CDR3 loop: CSARQPQQLTNEKLFF. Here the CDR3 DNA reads TGCAGTGCTAGACAGCCTCAGCAGCTTACTAATGAAAAACTGTTTTTT.